The text below deals with one TCR beta chain. This sample was taken from a study of blood T cell repertoires in COVID-19. Authors' analysis steps: Amplified reference gene primers provided the basis for estimating nucleated cell counts. Sequencing was performed with immunoSEQ multiplex PCR; in TCRdb, only in-frame clones are kept and a portion is missing. V and J calls and clone size come straight from that table; D and trimming were deduced from the DNA. The table has 200,000 to 250,000 clones, about 90% seen once. The specimen was peripheral blood. The clonotype comes from a man aged 30 to 45 with COVID-19, enrolled during active disease.

The DNA for the CDR3 is TGTGCCAGCAGCCCCACAGGGGGCAGCGATGAAAAACTGTTTTTT. This sequence encodes CASSPTGGSDEKLFF. This chain connects TRBV14 to TRBJ1-4; 9 positions agree with TRBD1. CDR3 length: 15 amino acids. The germline V gene encodes CDR1 SGHDN and CDR2 FVKESK. V lost 4 bases to trimming and J lost 6 bases; unmatched junction nucleotides: 6. The full variable domain, rest sourced from reference TRBV14 and TRBJ1-4, is EAGVTQFPSHSVIEKGQTVTLRCDPISGHDNLYWYRRVMGKEIKFLLHFVKESKQDESGMPNNRFLAERTGGTYSTLKVQPAELEDSGVYFCASSPTGGSDEKLFFGSGTQLSVL.